A selection of T cell receptor beta chains follows, all from one sample in a study of T cells in Graves' hyperthyroidism and ophthalmopathy. TCRdb reanalysed the multiplex PCR reads using MiXCR and keeps one entry per CDR3 protein. The sample lists about 840,000 distinct CDR3 sequences, over 35% occurring once. The material sequenced was blood. The source of these receptors is a young man with Graves' hyperthyroidism. Each CDR3 is given without its conserved first and last residue.

j_gene: TRBJ1-1
v_gene: TRBV19
CDR3aa: ASSFRTGGNTEAF

j_gene: TRBJ2-7
v_gene: TRBV14
CDR3aa: ASSQGGAGYEQY

j_gene: TRBJ2-7
v_gene: TRBV14
CDR3aa: ASSQVGPWWEQY

j_gene: TRBJ2-2
v_gene: TRBV7-2
CDR3aa: ASSLYPRNTGELF

j_gene: TRBJ2-7
v_gene: TRBV12-3/TRBV12-4
CDR3aa: ASSLLDRDLHEQY

j_gene: TRBJ1-6
v_gene: TRBV5-6
CDR3aa: ASITGPGNSPLH

j_gene: TRBJ2-5
v_gene: TRBV15
CDR3aa: ATSSDRGRPQETQY

j_gene: TRBJ1-4
v_gene: TRBV5-1
CDR3aa: ASSLMGAATNEKLF

j_gene: TRBJ1-1
v_gene: TRBV4-1
CDR3aa: ASSQASSQKNTEAF

j_gene: TRBJ2-5
v_gene: TRBV20-1
CDR3aa: SARNAETQETQY

j_gene: TRBJ2-7
v_gene: TRBV7-2
CDR3aa: ASSLEDFYEQY

j_gene: TRBJ2-5
v_gene: TRBV2
CDR3aa: ASRRTGLQETQY

j_gene: TRBJ2-2
v_gene: TRBV9
CDR3aa: ASSLGRINTGELF

j_gene: TRBJ2-5
v_gene: TRBV2
CDR3aa: ASSEKGVWETQY

j_gene: TRBJ1-1
v_gene: TRBV12-3/TRBV12-4
CDR3aa: ASSERDGGPEAF

j_gene: TRBJ1-2
v_gene: TRBV12-3/TRBV12-4
CDR3aa: ASSFGGFAVYGYT

j_gene: TRBJ2-7
v_gene: TRBV24-1
CDR3aa: ATRSGTDYEQY

j_gene: TRBJ2-7
v_gene: TRBV5-1
CDR3aa: ASSLDYGPYEQY

j_gene: TRBJ2-3
v_gene: TRBV6-5
CDR3aa: ASSYHPSGVGTDTQY

j_gene: TRBJ2-7
v_gene: TRBV20-1
CDR3aa: SARVPDRATYEQY

j_gene: TRBJ2-2
v_gene: TRBV20-1
CDR3aa: SARDAAAGGTGELF

j_gene: TRBJ2-2
v_gene: TRBV11-3
CDR3aa: ASRPYSGGANTGELF

j_gene: TRBJ2-5
v_gene: TRBV27
CDR3aa: ASSLVDRGTQY

j_gene: TRBJ2-5
v_gene: TRBV7-3
CDR3aa: ASSAGFGETQY

j_gene: TRBJ2-7
v_gene: TRBV10-3
CDR3aa: AIRDGAHEQY

j_gene: TRBJ2-6
v_gene: TRBV10-3
CDR3aa: AISRTGSGANVLT

j_gene: TRBJ2-7
v_gene: TRBV20-1
CDR3aa: SAPTGSYEQY

j_gene: TRBJ2-7
v_gene: TRBV19
CDR3aa: ASKRPGLSSYEQY

j_gene: TRBJ1-2
v_gene: TRBV24-1
CDR3aa: ATSDFLVGVGGYT

j_gene: TRBJ2-7
v_gene: TRBV7-8
CDR3aa: ASSLVVGQDPYEQY

j_gene: TRBJ2-5
v_gene: TRBV12-3/TRBV12-4
CDR3aa: ASTRHRETQY